These T cell receptor beta chains were read from a single sample in a study of blood T cell repertoires in COVID-19. This table comes from immunoSEQ multiplex PCR, and its TCRdb copy is limited to in-frame clones, with some not included. The table records tens of thousands of clones, approximately 78% of them present only once. The sequencing sample was made of peripheral blood. These receptors were taken from a human donor in a cohort sampled during active COVID-19. The CDR3 runs from the conserved cysteine through the conserved F or W. The D gene is left open where the match is weak. Expanded clones get a size class; other rows say once, few or many, or leave the size out.

V gene: TRBV24-1
D gene: TRBD2
clone size: NA
J gene: TRBJ2-7
CDR3 protein: CATSGLAGSSYEQYF
CDR3 DNA: TGTGCCACCAGTGGGCTAGCGGGATCCTCCTACGAGCAGTACTTC

V gene: TRBV14
D gene: NA
clone size: NA
J gene: TRBJ2-7
CDR3 protein: CASSQAGLQYF
CDR3 DNA: TGTGCCAGCAGCCAAGCGGGACTGCAGTACTTC

V gene: TRBV12-5
D gene: NA
clone size: NA
J gene: TRBJ2-1
CDR3 protein: CASGLELAIYNEQFF
CDR3 DNA: TGTGCTAGTGGTTTGGAGCTAGCGATCTACAATGAGCAGTTCTTC

V gene: TRBV29-1
D gene: TRBD1
clone size: NA
J gene: TRBJ1-1
CDR3 protein: CSVQGAGGTEAFF
CDR3 DNA: TGCAGCGTTCAGGGGGCAGGAGGTACTGAAGCTTTCTTT

V gene: TRBV19
D gene: NA
clone size: few
J gene: TRBJ2-1
CDR3 protein: CASTLRTAGNEQFF
CDR3 DNA: TGTGCCAGTACCCTCAGGACTGCCGGCAATGAGCAGTTCTTC

V gene: TRBV13
D gene: TRBD1
clone size: once
J gene: TRBJ1-5
CDR3 protein: CASSLSLDRAQHF
CDR3 DNA: TGTGCCAGCAGCTTATCGCTGGACAGGGCCCAGCATTTT

V gene: TRBV12-3/TRBV12-4
D gene: NA
clone size: once
J gene: TRBJ1-5
CDR3 protein: CASSSLSNQPQHF
CDR3 DNA: TGTGCCAGCAGTTCTCTGAGCAATCAGCCCCAGCATTTT

V gene: TRBV6-2/TRBV6-3
D gene: NA
clone size: NA
J gene: TRBJ2-5
CDR3 protein: CASRLGAGATFETQYF
CDR3 DNA: TGTGCCAGCCGCCTCGGGGCGGGGGCCACATTCGAGACCCAGTACTTC

V gene: TRBV7-2
D gene: NA
clone size: NA
J gene: TRBJ2-1
CDR3 protein: CASSLDGAYNEQFF
CDR3 DNA: TGTGCCAGCAGCTTAGACGGGGCCTACAATGAGCAGTTCTTC

V gene: TRBV18
D gene: TRBD1
clone size: NA
J gene: TRBJ2-7
CDR3 protein: CASSPLRIGTGGHEQYF
CDR3 DNA: TGTGCCAGCTCACCACTCAGGATTGGGACAGGGGGCCACGAGCAGTACTTC

V gene: TRBV6-1
D gene: TRBD1
clone size: NA
J gene: TRBJ2-7
CDR3 protein: CASSEAAGGHEQYF
CDR3 DNA: TGTGCCAGCAGTGAAGCGGCAGGGGGTCACGAGCAGTACTTC

V gene: TRBV4-1
D gene: TRBD1
clone size: few
J gene: TRBJ1-2
CDR3 protein: CASARDRPNLVNYGYTF
CDR3 DNA: TGCGCCAGCGCCAGGGACAGACCGAATCTCGTGAACTATGGCTACACCTTC

V gene: TRBV6-2/TRBV6-3
D gene: NA
clone size: NA
J gene: TRBJ2-7
CDR3 protein: CASSYWTAYEQYF
CDR3 DNA: TGTGCCAGCAGTTACTGGACTGCCTACGAGCAGTACTTC

V gene: TRBV27
D gene: NA
clone size: NA
J gene: TRBJ2-3
CDR3 protein: CASSLGQNTDTQYF
CDR3 DNA: TGTGCCAGCAGTTTAGGACAGAACACAGATACGCAGTATTTT

V gene: TRBV5-6
D gene: TRBD2
clone size: NA
J gene: TRBJ2-1
CDR3 protein: CASSFIAGGPNEQFF
CDR3 DNA: TGTGCCAGCAGCTTTATAGCGGGAGGGCCTAATGAGCAGTTCTTC

V gene: TRBV6-5
D gene: NA
clone size: NA
J gene: TRBJ2-1
CDR3 protein: CATRLVTYNEQFF
CDR3 DNA: TGTGCCACCCGACTAGTGACCTACAATGAGCAGTTCTTC

V gene: TRBV19
D gene: TRBD1
clone size: few
J gene: TRBJ1-1
CDR3 protein: CASSWGPVRGTEAFF
CDR3 DNA: TGTGCCAGTAGTTGGGGTCCCGTCAGGGGGACTGAAGCTTTCTTT

V gene: TRBV6-5
D gene: NA
clone size: NA
J gene: TRBJ1-4
CDR3 protein: CASSRTSTNEKLFF
CDR3 DNA: TGTGCCAGCAGTCGGACTTCAACTAATGAAAAACTGTTTTTT

V gene: TRBV29-1
D gene: NA
clone size: NA
J gene: TRBJ1-1
CDR3 protein: CSSEGRDTTEAFF
CDR3 DNA: TGCAGCTCTGAGGGGAGGGACACCACTGAAGCTTTCTTT

V gene: TRBV2
D gene: NA
clone size: NA
J gene: TRBJ2-1
CDR3 protein: CASSEEGEDEQFF
CDR3 DNA: TGTGCCAGCAGTGAAGAAGGAGAGGATGAGCAGTTCTTC

V gene: TRBV10-3
D gene: NA
clone size: NA
J gene: TRBJ1-4
CDR3 protein: CAISESRVLNEKLFF
CDR3 DNA: TGTGCCATCAGTGAGTCCCGGGTCCTTAATGAAAAACTGTTTTTT

V gene: TRBV6-6
D gene: NA
clone size: NA
J gene: TRBJ1-2
CDR3 protein: CASSPVGGGYGYTF
CDR3 DNA: TGTGCCAGCAGCCCTGTGGGGGGGGGCTATGGCTACACCTTC

V gene: TRBV5-1
D gene: TRBD2
clone size: NA
J gene: TRBJ2-1
CDR3 protein: CASSLGLAGGPYYNEQFF
CDR3 DNA: TGCGCCAGCAGCTTGGGGTTAGCGGGAGGGCCGTATTACAATGAGCAGTTCTTC

V gene: TRBV5-6
D gene: NA
clone size: NA
J gene: TRBJ2-2
CDR3 protein: CASSPWGRYTGELFF
CDR3 DNA: TGTGCCAGCAGCCCATGGGGGCGGTACACCGGGGAGCTGTTTTTT

V gene: TRBV30
D gene: NA
clone size: NA
J gene: TRBJ1-4
CDR3 protein: CAWAPTSWNEKLFF
CDR3 DNA: TGTGCCTGGGCACCGACAAGTTGGAATGAAAAACTGTTTTTT

V gene: TRBV3-1/TRBV3-2
D gene: NA
clone size: NA
J gene: TRBJ1-2
CDR3 protein: CASSLRADYGYTF
CDR3 DNA: TGTGCCAGCAGCCTCAGGGCTGACTATGGCTACACCTTC

V gene: TRBV11-2
D gene: NA
clone size: NA
J gene: TRBJ1-2
CDR3 protein: CASSLKQGKGNYGYTF
CDR3 DNA: TGTGCCAGCAGCCTAAAGCAGGGGAAGGGTAACTATGGCTACACCTTC

V gene: TRBV9
D gene: NA
clone size: NA
J gene: TRBJ1-1
CDR3 protein: CASSVAGGEMNTEAFF
CDR3 DNA: TGTGCCAGCAGCGTAGCCGGGGGTGAGATGAACACTGAAGCTTTCTTT

V gene: TRBV7-8
D gene: NA
clone size: NA
J gene: TRBJ1-5
CDR3 protein: CASSFGGVNNQPQHF
CDR3 DNA: TGTGCCAGCAGTTTTGGGGGGGTGAACAATCAGCCCCAGCATTTT

V gene: TRBV13
D gene: NA
clone size: NA
J gene: TRBJ2-5
CDR3 protein: CASSAAQGLQETQYF
CDR3 DNA: TGTGCCAGCAGCGCAGCCCAGGGGTTGCAAGAGACCCAGTACTTC

V gene: TRBV7-9
D gene: NA
clone size: NA
J gene: TRBJ1-1
CDR3 protein: CASSAASFSTEAFF
CDR3 DNA: TGTGCCAGCAGCGCAGCGAGTTTTAGCACTGAAGCTTTCTTT

V gene: TRBV7-2
D gene: NA
clone size: NA
J gene: TRBJ2-7
CDR3 protein: CASSLGRDSEQYF
CDR3 DNA: TGTGCCAGCAGCTTAGGGCGGGACTCGGAGCAGTACTTC

V gene: TRBV7-3
D gene: NA
clone size: few
J gene: TRBJ2-7
CDR3 protein: CASSLLASAYEQYF
CDR3 DNA: TGTGCCAGCAGCTTACTAGCCTCTGCCTACGAGCAGTACTTC

V gene: TRBV28
D gene: TRBD1
clone size: NA
J gene: TRBJ2-4
CDR3 protein: CASNSAGQGETEAKNIQYF
CDR3 DNA: TGTGCCAGCAATAGCGCGGGACAGGGGGAGACGGAGGCCAAAAACATTCAGTACTTC

V gene: TRBV6-5
D gene: NA
clone size: few
J gene: TRBJ2-4
CDR3 protein: CASSSNRGGNIQYF
CDR3 DNA: TGTGCCAGCAGTTCAAACAGGGGAGGAAACATTCAGTACTTC